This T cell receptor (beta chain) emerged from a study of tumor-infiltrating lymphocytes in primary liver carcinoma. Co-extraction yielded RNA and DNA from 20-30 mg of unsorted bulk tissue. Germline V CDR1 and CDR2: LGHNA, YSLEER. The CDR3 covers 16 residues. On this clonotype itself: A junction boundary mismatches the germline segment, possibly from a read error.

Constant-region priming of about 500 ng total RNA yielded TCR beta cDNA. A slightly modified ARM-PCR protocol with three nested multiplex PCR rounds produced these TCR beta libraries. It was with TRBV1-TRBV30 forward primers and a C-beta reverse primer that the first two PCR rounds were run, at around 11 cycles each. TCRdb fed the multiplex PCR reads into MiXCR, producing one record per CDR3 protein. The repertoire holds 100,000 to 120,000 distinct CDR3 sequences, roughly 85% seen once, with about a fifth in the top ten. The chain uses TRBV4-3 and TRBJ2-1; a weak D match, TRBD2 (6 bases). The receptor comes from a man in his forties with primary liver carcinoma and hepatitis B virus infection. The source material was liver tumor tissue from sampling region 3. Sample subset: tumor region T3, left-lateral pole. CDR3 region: CPSSQEIKGRYNEQFF. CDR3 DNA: TGCCCCAGCAGCCAAGAAATCAAGGGGAGGTACAATGAGCAGTTCTTC.